A selection of T cell receptor beta chains follows, all from one sample in a study of beta chain features in type 1 diabetes. Generated by immunoSEQ multiplex PCR, the TCRdb table keeps only in-frame clones and is missing some. The table has more than 300,000 clones, over 7% seen once. Sample: central memory CD4+ T cells from blood. These receptors were collected from a man aged 30 to 45 with type 1 diabetes. The CDR3 runs from the conserved cysteine through the conserved F or W. Some rows mark clone size as missing; the rest say once, few, many or name a class of expanded clone.

TRBJ2-5 TRBV7-2 12 - CASSFWEETQYF
TRBJ2-1 TRBV20-1 11 - CSAMIYNEQFF
TRBJ1-1 TRBV6-5 11 few CASSWNTEAFF
TRBJ1-2 TRBV9 14 - CASSPLGGNYGYTF
TRBJ2-2 TRBV7-9 14 - CASSSKGSPGELFF
TRBJ2-3 TRBV27 14 - CASSYSRVTDTQYF
TRBJ2-3 TRBV5-4 15 - CATSLKTGSTDTQYF
TRBJ2-7 TRBV10-3 15 few CAISEGPGDYYEQYF
TRBJ2-5 TRBV5-1 14 - CASSLALQGEAQYF
TRBJ1-5 TRBV7-2 13 many CASSLGAAQPQHF
TRBJ1-5 TRBV18 16 few CASSPRGQGGNQPQHF
TRBJ1-1 TRBV10-3 15 - CAINPGEGGNTEAFF
TRBJ2-2 TRBV27 15 few CASRSGGAVLAELFF
TRBJ2-7 TRBV9 14 - CASSGQGASYEQYF
TRBJ1-1 TRBV7-2 16 - CASSLGTGAGHTEAFF
TRBJ1-6 TRBV5-1 14 few CASSREFDNSPLHF
TRBJ2-2 TRBV7-9 14 few CASSRDYLTGELFF
TRBJ1-1 TRBV7-9 10 many CASGRVEAFF
TRBJ2-4 TRBV5-6 14 - CASSVDRVEDIQYF
TRBJ1-2 TRBV30 13 - CAWRGVSLYGYTF
TRBJ2-3 TRBV25-1 12 few CASSPQADTQYF
TRBJ2-2 TRBV5-1 14 few CASSLQGQDGELFF
TRBJ1-1 TRBV5-1 16 many CASSRGTEGIGTEAFF
TRBJ2-7 TRBV16 12 few CASSQSSYEQYF
TRBJ2-3 TRBV2 14 - CASSEQRRSDTQYF
TRBJ1-2 TRBV27 14 - CASSPWGQNYGYTF
TRBJ1-4 TRBV2 14 few CASSTGATNEKLFF
TRBJ2-1 TRBV15 15 few CATSRDRVALNEQFF
TRBJ2-1 TRBV11-2 16 - CASIPQGPSSYNEQFF
TRBJ2-5 TRBV2 12 few CASSTGEETQYF
TRBJ2-7 TRBV10-2 12 few CASSYDRDEQYF
TRBJ1-1 TRBV29-1 13 - CSSETGWGAEAFF
TRBJ2-3 TRBV13 16 few CASSPEERGSTDTQYF
TRBJ2-5 TRBV7-2 16 few CASSLASTKSQETQYF
TRBJ2-1 TRBV13 15 - CASSAGQGLGNEQFF
TRBJ2-1 TRBV10-3 15 many CAISEQAVSYNEQFF
TRBJ1-2 TRBV27 15 - CASRPADRAPDGYTF
TRBJ2-7 TRBV7-2 15 many CASSLSSSGAYEQYF
TRBJ1-5 TRBV7-8 16 - CASSPGVLEPNQPQHF
TRBJ2-5 TRBV6-6 10 - CASRRETQYF
TRBJ1-2 TRBV28 18 - CASSLKGQAFSSNYGYTF
TRBJ2-7 TRBV6-1 13 few CASSVGPNYEQYF
TRBJ2-5 TRBV11-2 12 - CASSRTQETQYF
TRBJ1-2 TRBV30 13 - CAWSPGQNYGYTF
TRBJ2-2 TRBV6-5 15 - CASSRPNSWAGELFF
TRBJ1-2 TRBV6-5 12 - CASSQRSHGYTF
TRBJ2-3 TRBV7-6 14 - CASSPDSFTDTQYF